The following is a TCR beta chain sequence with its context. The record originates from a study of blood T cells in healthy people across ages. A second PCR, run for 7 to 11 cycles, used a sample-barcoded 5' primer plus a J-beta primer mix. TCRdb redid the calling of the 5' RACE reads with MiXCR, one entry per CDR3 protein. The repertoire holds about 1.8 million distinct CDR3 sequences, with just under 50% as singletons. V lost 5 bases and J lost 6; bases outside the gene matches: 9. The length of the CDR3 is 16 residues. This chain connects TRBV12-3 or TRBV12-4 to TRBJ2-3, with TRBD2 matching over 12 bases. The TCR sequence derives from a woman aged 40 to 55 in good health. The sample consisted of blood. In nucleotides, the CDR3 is TGTGCCAGCAGTCCCGGACTAGCGGGGACCTTTGATACGCAGTATTTT. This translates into CASSPGLAGTFDTQYF.